This TCR beta chain appears in the sequencing data of a study of blood T cell repertoires in COVID-19. The repertoire was sequenced with immunoSEQ multiplex PCR; TCRdb's copy has only in-frame clones and lacks some. The data contain more than 150,000 clones, roughly 80% of them seen just once; the ten biggest clones take up roughly 13%. There are 18 residues in the CDR3. The V end lost 2 bases, the J end lost 3 bases, and 21 bases lay between the germline ends. The chain uses TRBV5-3 and TRBJ1-5; D may be TRBD1 (6 bases). TRBV5-3 is given ORF status, its function remaining uncertain. Material: peripheral blood. The receptor was derived from a man aged 45 to 65 who had recovered from COVID-19. CDR3 sequence (DNA): TGTGCCAGAAGCTTTGATATCAGGGGAGTGAGTATCAATCAGCCCCAGCATTTT. Translated: CARSFDIRGVSINQPQHF.